This TCR beta chain was profiled in a study of T cells after yellow fever vaccination. At the level of the study: Those fractions that held only low numbers of cells were prepared using the SMART-Seq v4 Ultra Low Input RNA kit. Notes on the study in general: Abundant clonotypes from the bulk population could have been carried over as contaminants into FACS-sorted repertoires. A small share of clonotypes appeared in both CD4 and CD8 compartments.

V was shortened by 3 bases and J by 6 bases, with 13 bases between the two germline ends. This CDR3 comprises 14 residues. Germline lookup yields CDR1 SGHRS and CDR2 YFSETQ. The TCR cDNA carried a universal primer site and UMIs from 5'RACE template switching. TCRdb fed the 5' RACE reads into MiXCR, producing one record per CDR3 protein. The table records under 550,000 distinct CDR3 sequences, 20% to 25% of them present only once. This clonotype turned up a few times. Its target is unknown. The genes are TRBV5-1 and TRBJ2-1; D is possibly TRBD2 (5 bases). The TCR was taken from a man aged 18 to 30 who received the YFV17D yellow fever vaccine. Sequencing was performed on PBMCs, taken roughly 23 days after the first yellow fever vaccination. This CDR3 is CASSYGIKTNEQFF. CDR3 DNA: TGCGCCAGCAGCTACGGGATTAAGACCAATGAGCAGTTCTTC.